This T cell receptor beta chain originates from a study of beta chain features in type 1 diabetes. Study results and caveats: Among patients with Type 1 diabetes, TCRB CDR3s were moderately but significantly shorter in every one of the four CD4+ subsets.

Between the trimmed V and J ends, which lost 2 bases and 4 bases, there was a span of 17 bases. The CDR3 has 16 amino acids. The germline CDR1 and CDR2 sequences are SGHTA and FQGNSA. This clone was observed a handful of times. Antigen: not known. Sequencing targeted expressed TCRB transcripts, as all isolated RNA had been reverse transcribed. Repertoires were generated with immunoSEQ multiplex PCR, while TCRdb's copy carries only in-frame clones and drops some. The data contain more than 300,000 clones, around 9.3% of them singletons. Staining for CD45RO/CCR7/CD25/CD127/CD95/CD27 allowed sorting of CD4+ naive, central memory, regulatory and stem cell-like memory cells.

The genes are TRBV7-2 and TRBJ2-5, with TRBD1 as a possible D gene (8 bases). This receptor was taken from a man aged 25 to 40 with type 1 diabetes. The sequenced material came from central memory CD4+ T cells from blood. CDR3 loop: CASSLNNRGRGETQYF. The CDR3 region has the DNA TGTGCCAGCAGCTTAAACAACAGGGGGAGGGGAGAGACCCAGTACTTC.